At least ten counts were recorded for the clone carrying this T cell receptor beta chain. Its antigen is currently unknown. TCRdb re-called the reads through MiXCR, storing one row per CDR3 protein. The data contain a few hundred thousand distinct CDR3 sequences, about 40% of them singletons. The J segment lost 5 bases and the V segment lost 4 bases, leaving 10 bases of the junction unmatched. The CDR3 has 15 amino acids. Germline-derived CDR1 and CDR2 are SGHVS and FQNEAQ. These data are taken from a study of T cell repertoires in cytomegalovirus infection. The wider study: Used in the study were CMV epitopes, some recently identified and HLA-C-restricted, others well-studied and HLA-B-restricted. Both CMV infection and a matching HLA type were indicated by public TCR beta signatures.

Regarding the study as a whole: Ex vivo, HLA-C-restricted CMV-specific TCR beta clonotypes prevailed over the rest of the response.

The J gene is TRBJ1-1, the V gene TRBV7-8; 7 bases line up with TRBD1. This sequence originates from a human donor in good health (CMV status not recorded). Some clones in this sample may be carry-over from other donors' samples. Sample: cultured PBMCs, taken from culture after CMV antigen stimulation. The CDR3 sequence is CASSSPDRSRTEAFF. The CDR3 region has the DNA TGTGCCAGCAGCTCCCCGGACAGGTCGAGAACTGAAGCTTTCTTT. Combining the CDR3 with reference TRBV7-8 and TRBJ1-1 gives the whole variable domain GAGVSQSPRYKVAKRGQDVALRCDPISGHVSLFWYQQALGQGPEFLTYFQNEAQLDKSGLPSDRFFAERPEGSVSTLKIQRTQQEDSAVYLCASSSPDRSRTEAFFGQGTRLTVV.